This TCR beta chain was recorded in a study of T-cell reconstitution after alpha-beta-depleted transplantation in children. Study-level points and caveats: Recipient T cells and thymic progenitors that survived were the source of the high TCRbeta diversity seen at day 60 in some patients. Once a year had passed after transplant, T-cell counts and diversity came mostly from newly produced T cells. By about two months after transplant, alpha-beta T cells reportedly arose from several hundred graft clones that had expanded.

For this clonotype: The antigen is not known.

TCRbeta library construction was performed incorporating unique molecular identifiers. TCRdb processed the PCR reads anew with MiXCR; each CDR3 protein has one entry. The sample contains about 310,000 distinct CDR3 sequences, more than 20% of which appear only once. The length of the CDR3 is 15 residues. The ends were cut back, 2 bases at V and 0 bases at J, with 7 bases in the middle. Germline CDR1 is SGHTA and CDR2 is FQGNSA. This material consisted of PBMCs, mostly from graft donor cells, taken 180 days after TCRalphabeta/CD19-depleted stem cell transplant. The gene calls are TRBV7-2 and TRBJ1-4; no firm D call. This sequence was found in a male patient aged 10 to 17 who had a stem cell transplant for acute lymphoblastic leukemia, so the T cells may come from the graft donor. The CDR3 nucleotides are TGTGCCAGCAGCTTATGGAGGGCAACTAATGAAAAACTGTTTTTT. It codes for CASSLWRATNEKLFF.